Described below is a single T cell receptor beta chain sequence and its context. Its antigen remains unidentified. No quality values exist for individual bases; no much larger clone is one base distant. These data come from a study of identical twins (dated by TCRdb to 2016 to 2017). Broadly, across the study: To test whether fetal clonotypes persist, the study used deep sequencing on TCR alpha and beta repertoires from monozygotic twins, unrelated adults of various ages, and cord blood. Replicate twin experiments were performed at different times using different library preparation protocols to rule out contamination.

On the study overall, not on this receptor specifically: A weaker excess of twin sharing was found in beta out-of-frame sequences because the signal-to-noise ratio was lowered by fewer shared sequences. Recombination models systematically underestimated out-of-frame TCR alpha sharing in monozygotic twins but agreed with sharing between unrelated individuals. Fewer insertions were carried by abundant cord blood beta clonotypes; a weaker similar trend was observed in young adult naive repertoires, while no such trend was observed in memory repertoires. Compared with coincidental sharing between unrelated individuals, an excess of low generation-probability sequences was observed among out-of-frame TCR alpha sequences shared between twins. Because the same donors could not be followed over many years, conclusions were based on cross-sectional statistical analysis. Zero-insertion analyses could be partly confounded by invariant T cells such as MAIT and iNKT, although diverse VJ usage argued against such confounding for most clonotypes.

Every donor was a healthy Caucasian. Taken from cysteine to phenylalanine, the CDR3 has 12 residues. Just the 36-base CDR3 DNA is kept, in frame starting at base 1. CDR1 and CDR2 (DFQATT, SNEGSKA) derive from the germline V gene (reference sequence). V drops 6 bases and J drops 7 bases, leaving 15 bases in between. Library creation used 5' RACE. Sequencing used an Illumina HiSeq 2000. Template switching introduced a universal primer binding site; the final cDNA contained a unique molecular identifier, enabling accurate counting of TCR cDNA molecules. Specific primers in the conserved constant-segment region were used to synthesize first-strand cDNA for TCR alpha and beta chains. To control for contamination, every cDNA library carried two barcodes: a SMART-Mk sample barcode plus Illumina barcodes. TruSeq adapter sequences along with Illumina sample barcodes were introduced in two successive PCR steps. The Illumina HiSeq platform was used with custom primers to sequence TCR alpha and beta cDNA libraries. Per the original workflow: MiGEC processed the raw reads to extract unique molecular identifiers, while MiXCR was used to determine the CDR3 positions. Recombination models were inferred per individual with the repgenHMM and IGoR tools using an EM algorithm. The tcR package in R was used for shared clonotype analysis, with sharing normalized by the product of cloneset sizes. To study raw recombination free of thymic and clonal selection effects, out-of-frame nonproductive sequences were analyzed. The public reads were reprocessed in TCRdb via fastp at Q25 and MiXCR, keeping in-frame beta chains. Each entry merges the rows of one CDR3 protein and shows their most common DNA and genes. In this record, the V and J calls reflect TCRdb's handling and not the investigators' own analysis. Present in this sample are more than 1.5 million distinct CDR3 sequences, around a third of which were seen just once. The ten largest clonotypes hold around 0.25% of the sample.

The rearrangement joined TRBV20-1 to TRBJ1-2; TRBD1 is a possible D gene, resting on 5 matching bases. The specimen was cord blood. This sequence was found in a newborn girl in good health. The DNA reads TGCAGTGCCCAAAGGGCGGGGGGTGGCTACACCTTC. Translated, this is CSAQRAGGGYTF.